A single sample gave rise to the 3 T cell receptor beta chains below, sequenced in a study of T cell changes during pregnancy in multiple sclerosis. The data were produced by immunoSEQ multiplex PCR, yet TCRdb's version contains in-frame clones alone and is incomplete. Among 60,000 to 70,000 clones listed, roughly nine tenths were seen once. The sequencing used peripheral blood, collected in the second trimester of pregnancy. These receptor sequences come from a female donor with multiple sclerosis, enrolled in a pregnancy study.

Concerning this clone: A junction boundary mismatches the germline segment, possibly from a read error. The sample carries other DNA sequences with the same CDR3. The rearrangement links TRBV27 to TRBJ1-1; no definite D call. Germline CDR1 is MNHEY and CDR2 is SMNVEV (reference sequence). This CDR3 contains 16 residues. The CDR3 region is CASSLWPGTTNTEAFF. In DNA, the CDR3 is TGTGCTAGCAGTTTATGGCCGGGTACTACGAACACTGAAGCTTTCTTT.

The chain combines TRBV5-1 with TRBJ1-4, with 7 bases matching TRBD1. The CDR3 is 16 amino acids. CDR1 and CDR2 from the germline V gene are SGHRS and YFSETQ. V lost 3 bases and J lost 4; bases outside the gene matches: 9. The CDR3: CASSSWGGTDNEKLFF. For the CDR3, the DNA is TGCGCCAGCAGCTCATGGGGCGGGACAGATAATGAAAAACTGTTTTTT.

The chain recombines TRBV11-2 with TRBJ2-7; TRBD1 agrees at 10 bases. The CDR3 runs to 17 residues. Per germline, CDR1 SGHAT and CDR2 FQNNGV. Unmatched junction bases numbered 7, after V lost 1 base and J lost 1 base. The CDR3 nucleotides read TGTGCCAGCAGCTTAGGAACCCGGGACAGGGGATCCTACGAGCAGTACTTC. Encoded protein: CASSLGTRDRGSYEQYF.